The 5 T cell receptor beta chains presented below share a single source sample, sequenced in a study of blood T cell repertoires in COVID-19. The table came from immunoSEQ multiplex PCR; TCRdb's copy has only in-frame clones and leaves some out. The sample contains approximately 150,000 clones, 84% of which appear only once. The sample consisted of peripheral blood. The receptors here all came from a man aged 25 to 40 with COVID-19, enrolled during active disease.

The rearrangement uses TRBV6-2 or TRBV6-3 and TRBJ2-1; the match to TRBD2 covers 9 bases. With V trimmed by 5 bases and J by 0 bases, 11 bases remained unmatched. Germline CDR1 reads MNHEY; CDR2 reads SVGEGT. The CDR3 sequence is 18 residues long. In nucleotides, the CDR3 is TGTGCCAGCAGTCGCCAGGGCTTTAGCGGGAGCTCCTACAATGAGCAGTTCTTC. Amino acids: CASSRQGFSGSSYNEQFF.

The rearrangement joins TRBV7-9 to TRBJ1-1; possibly TRBD1 for D (6 bases). CDR1 and CDR2 from the germline V gene are SEHNR and FQNEAQ (reference sequence). V lost 5 bases, J lost 4 bases, and 14 bases lay in between. CDR3 size: 14 residues. The CDR3 spells CASSLPYRATEAFF. CDR3 DNA: TGTGCCAGCAGCCTACCATACAGGGCCACTGAAGCTTTCTTT. Looking up the rest from reference TRBV7-9 and TRBJ1-1 gives the full variable domain: DTGVSQNPRHKITKRGQNVTFRCDPISEHNRLYWYRQTLGQGPEFLTYFQNEAQLEKSRLLSDRFSAERPKGSFSTLEIQRTEQGDSAMYLCASSLPYRATEAFFGQGTRLTVV.

CDR3 coding DNA: TGTGCCTGGAAGGGACTTAGTGAGCAGTTCTTC. Translation gives CAWKGLSEQFF. V gene TRBV30 combines with J gene TRBJ2-1; D possibly corresponds to TRBD2 (6 bases). The CDR3 contains 11 residues. Germline-derived CDR1 and CDR2 are GTSNPN and SVGIG (reference sequence). Trimming removed 4 bases from V and 9 bases from J, with 10 bases in between.

The J gene is TRBJ1-1, the V gene TRBV10-3; 7 bases fit TRBD1. Looked up from germline, CDR1 is ENHRY and CDR2 is SYGVKD. The CDR3 totals 16 residues. The junction had 11 bases not matched to a gene; V was cut back by 6 bases and J by 1 base. The CDR3 DNA reads as TGTGCCATCAGACCGGGACAGAGTAACAGGAACACTGAAGCTTTCTTT. The encoded protein is CAIRPGQSNRNTEAFF.

V is TRBV7-8 and J is TRBJ1-2, with 12 bases fitting TRBD1. The CDR3 consists of 15 residues. Per the germline V gene, CDR1 is SGHVS and CDR2 is FQNEAQ. Trimming cost V 5 bases and J 6 bases; bases outside gene matches: 7. CDR3: CASSQGTGGVHGYTF. CDR3 nucleotides: TGTGCCAGCAGCCAGGGGACAGGGGGCGTCCATGGCTACACCTTC.